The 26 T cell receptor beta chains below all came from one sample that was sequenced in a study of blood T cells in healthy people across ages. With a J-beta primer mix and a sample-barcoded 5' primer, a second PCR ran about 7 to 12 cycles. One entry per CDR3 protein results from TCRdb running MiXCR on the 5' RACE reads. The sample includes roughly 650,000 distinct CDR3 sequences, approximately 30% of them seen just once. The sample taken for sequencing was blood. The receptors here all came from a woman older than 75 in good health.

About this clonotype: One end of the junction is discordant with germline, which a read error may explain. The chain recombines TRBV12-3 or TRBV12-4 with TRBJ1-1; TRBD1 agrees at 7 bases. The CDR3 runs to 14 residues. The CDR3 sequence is CASSLGQAGGKAFF. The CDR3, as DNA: TGTGCCAGCAGCTTAGGGCAAGCAGGGGGTAAAGCTTTCTTT.

CDR3 sequence: CASSQGAHQPQHF. CDR3 DNA: TGTGCCAGCAGCCAAGGGGCCCATCAGCCCCAGCATTTT. This chain uses TRBV3-1 with TRBJ1-5; D gene uncertain. With 1 base removed from V and 5 bases from J, the gap between germline ends came to 6 bases. Germline CDR1 LGHDT, CDR2 YNNKEL (reference sequence). The CDR3 is 13 amino acids. Full variable domain (rest looked up from reference TRBV3-1 and TRBJ1-5): DTAVSQTPKYLVTQMGNDKSIKCEQNLGHDTMYWYKQDSKKFLKIMFSYNNKELIINETVPNRFSPKSPDKAHLNLHINSLELGDSAVYFCASSQGAHQPQHFGDGTRLSIL.

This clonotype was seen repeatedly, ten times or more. The CDR3 loop reads CASSLIRQANEQFF. The CDR3 DNA sequence: TGTGCCAGCAGCTTAATTCGACAAGCCAATGAGCAGTTCTTC. The J gene is TRBJ2-1, the V gene TRBV7-2; D remains ambiguous. The germline gives CDR1 SGHTA, CDR2 FQGNSA. There are 14 residues in the CDR3. The V end was cut by 2 bases, the J end by 6 bases, with 11 bases between. The complete variable domain, with remaining parts taken from reference TRBV7-2 and TRBJ2-1, reads GAGVSQSPSNKVTEKGKDVELRCDPISGHTALYWYRQSLGQGLEFLIYFQGNSAPDKSGLPSDRFSAERTGGSVSTLTIQRTQQEDSAVYLCASSLIRQANEQFFGPGTRLTVL.

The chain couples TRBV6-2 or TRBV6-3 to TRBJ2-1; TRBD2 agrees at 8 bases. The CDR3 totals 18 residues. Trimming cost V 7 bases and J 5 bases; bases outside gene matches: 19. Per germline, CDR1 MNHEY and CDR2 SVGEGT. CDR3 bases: TGTGCCAGCAATTATAGCAGTACCGGGACTAGAAACCACAATGAGCAGTTCTTC. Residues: CASNYSSTGTRNHNEQFF.

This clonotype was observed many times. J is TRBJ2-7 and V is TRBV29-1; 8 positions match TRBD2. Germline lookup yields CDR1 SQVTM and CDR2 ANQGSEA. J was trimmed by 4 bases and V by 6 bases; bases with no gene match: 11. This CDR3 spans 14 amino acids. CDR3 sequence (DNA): TGCAGCGTCGCACCCCGGACTAGCTATTACGAGCAGTACTTC. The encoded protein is CSVAPRTSYYEQYF.

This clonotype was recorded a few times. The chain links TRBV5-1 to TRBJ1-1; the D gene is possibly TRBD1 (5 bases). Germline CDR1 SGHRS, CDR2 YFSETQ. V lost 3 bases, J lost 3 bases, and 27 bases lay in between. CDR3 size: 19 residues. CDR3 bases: TGCGCCAGCAGCTCCCACCGGGGGTGGACCTACACCTTGGACACTGAAGCTTTCTTT. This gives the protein CASSSHRGWTYTLDTEAFF.

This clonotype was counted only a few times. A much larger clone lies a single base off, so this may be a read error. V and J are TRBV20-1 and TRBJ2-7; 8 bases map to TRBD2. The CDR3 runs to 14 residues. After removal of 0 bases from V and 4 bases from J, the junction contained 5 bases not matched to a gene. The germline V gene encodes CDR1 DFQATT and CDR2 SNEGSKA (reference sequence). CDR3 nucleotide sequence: TGCAGTGCTAGAGATCCCCGGGGGGGTTACGAGCAGTACTTC. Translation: CSARDPRGGYEQYF.

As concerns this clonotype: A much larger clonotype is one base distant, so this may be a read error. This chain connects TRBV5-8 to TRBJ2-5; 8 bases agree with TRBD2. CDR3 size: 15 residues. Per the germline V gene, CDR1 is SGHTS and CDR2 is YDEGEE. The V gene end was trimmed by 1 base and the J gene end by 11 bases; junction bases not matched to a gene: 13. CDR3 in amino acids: CASSLRGGLTNEQYF. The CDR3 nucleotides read TGTGCCAGCAGCTTGCGGGGGGGACTTACCAATGAGCAGTACTTC.

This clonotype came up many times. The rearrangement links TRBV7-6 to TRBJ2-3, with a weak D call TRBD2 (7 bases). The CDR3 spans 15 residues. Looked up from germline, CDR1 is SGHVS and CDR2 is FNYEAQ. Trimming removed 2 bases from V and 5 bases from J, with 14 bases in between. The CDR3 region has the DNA TGTGCCAGCAGCTTATGGGGGGGGGCGAAAGATACGCAGTATTTT. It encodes CASSLWGGAKDTQYF.

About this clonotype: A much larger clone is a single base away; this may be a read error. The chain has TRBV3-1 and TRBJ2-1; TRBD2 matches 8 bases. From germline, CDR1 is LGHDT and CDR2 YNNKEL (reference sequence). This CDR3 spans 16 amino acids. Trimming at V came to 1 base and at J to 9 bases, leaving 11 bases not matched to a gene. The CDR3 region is CASSQVEIAGPSEQFF. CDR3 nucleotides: TGTGCCAGCAGCCAAGTCGAAATAGCGGGGCCCTCTGAGCAGTTCTTC.

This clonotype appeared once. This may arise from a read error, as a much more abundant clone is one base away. Written as DNA, the CDR3 is TGTGCCAGCAGTGCCTTGGACGGAGATACGCGGTATTTT. As protein: CASSALDGDTRYF. This sequence joins TRBV6-1 and TRBJ2-3; D not resolved. This CDR3 spans 13 amino acids. From germline, CDR1 is MNHNS and CDR2 SASEGT.

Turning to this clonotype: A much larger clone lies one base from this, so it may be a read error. The CDR3 DNA follows: TGTGCCAGCAGTCGGGGGCCCGCCTGCGAGCAGTACTTC. It codes for CASSRGPACEQYF. The genes are TRBV6-1 and TRBJ2-7; D possibly uses TRBD1 or TRBD2 (6 bases each). V lost 5 bases to trimming and J lost 6 bases, with 14 bases between them. CDR1 and CDR2 from the germline V gene are MNHNS and SASEGT. CDR3 size: 13 residues.

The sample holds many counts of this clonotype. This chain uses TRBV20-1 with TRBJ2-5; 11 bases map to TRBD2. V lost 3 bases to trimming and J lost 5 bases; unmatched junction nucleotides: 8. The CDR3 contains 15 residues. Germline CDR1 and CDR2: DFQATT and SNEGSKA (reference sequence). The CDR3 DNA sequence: TGCAGTGCTAGCCCTAGCGGGGGGCGGGGGGAGACCCAGTACTTC. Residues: CSASPSGGRGETQYF.

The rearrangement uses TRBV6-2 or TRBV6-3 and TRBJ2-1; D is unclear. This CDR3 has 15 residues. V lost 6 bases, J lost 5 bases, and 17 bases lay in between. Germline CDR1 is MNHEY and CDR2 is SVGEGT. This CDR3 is CASRPSGRRHNEQFF. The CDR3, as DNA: TGTGCCAGCAGACCCTCGGGCAGGCGGCACAATGAGCAGTTCTTC.

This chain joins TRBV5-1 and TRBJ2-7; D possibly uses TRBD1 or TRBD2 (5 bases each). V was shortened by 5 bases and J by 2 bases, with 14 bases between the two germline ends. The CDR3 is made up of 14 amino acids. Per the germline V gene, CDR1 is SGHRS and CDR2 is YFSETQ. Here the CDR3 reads CASRDGTDAYEQYF. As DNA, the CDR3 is TGCGCCAGCAGGGACGGGACGGATGCCTACGAGCAGTACTTC.

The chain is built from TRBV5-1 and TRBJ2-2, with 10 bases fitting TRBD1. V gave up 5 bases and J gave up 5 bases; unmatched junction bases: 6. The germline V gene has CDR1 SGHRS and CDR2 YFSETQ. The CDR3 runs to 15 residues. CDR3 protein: CASRAGTGATGELFF. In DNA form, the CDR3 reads TGCGCCAGCAGGGCCGGGACAGGGGCTACCGGGGAGCTGTTTTTT. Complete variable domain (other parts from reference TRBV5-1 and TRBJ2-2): KAGVTQTPRYLIKTRGQQVTLSCSPISGHRSVSWYQQTPGQGLQFLFEYFSETQRNKGNFPGRFSGRQFSNSRSEMNVSTLELGDSALYLCASRAGTGATGELFFGEGSRLTVL.

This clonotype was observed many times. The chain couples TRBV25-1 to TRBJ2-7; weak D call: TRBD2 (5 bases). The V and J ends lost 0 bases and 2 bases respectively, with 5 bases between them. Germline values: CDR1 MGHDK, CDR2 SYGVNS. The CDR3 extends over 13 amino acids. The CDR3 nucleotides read TGTGCCAGCAGTGAATACGGGACCTACGAGCAGTACTTC. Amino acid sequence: CASSEYGTYEQYF.

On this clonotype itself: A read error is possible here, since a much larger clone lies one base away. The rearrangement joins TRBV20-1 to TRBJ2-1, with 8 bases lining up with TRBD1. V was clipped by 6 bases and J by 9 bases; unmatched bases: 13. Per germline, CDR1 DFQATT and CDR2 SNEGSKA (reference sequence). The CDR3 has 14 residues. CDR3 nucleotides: TGCAGTGCCCGATTCAGGGAACAGGGGGGTGAGCAGTTCTTC. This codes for CSARFREQGGEQFF.

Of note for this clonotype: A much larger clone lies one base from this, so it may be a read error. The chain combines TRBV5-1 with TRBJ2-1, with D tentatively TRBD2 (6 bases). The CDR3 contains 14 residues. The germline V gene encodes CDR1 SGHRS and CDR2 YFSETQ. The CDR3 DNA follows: TGCGCCGGCAGCTGGGACGGGACTCGGAGTGAGCAGTTCTTC. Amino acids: CAGSWDGTRSEQFF.

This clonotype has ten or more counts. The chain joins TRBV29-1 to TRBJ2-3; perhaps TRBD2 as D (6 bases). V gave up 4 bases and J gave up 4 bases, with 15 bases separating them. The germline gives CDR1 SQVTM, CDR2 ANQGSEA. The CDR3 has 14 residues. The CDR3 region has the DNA TGCAGCGTTGTACACGGGGGTGTGGCAGATACGCAGTATTTT. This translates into CSVVHGGVADTQYF.

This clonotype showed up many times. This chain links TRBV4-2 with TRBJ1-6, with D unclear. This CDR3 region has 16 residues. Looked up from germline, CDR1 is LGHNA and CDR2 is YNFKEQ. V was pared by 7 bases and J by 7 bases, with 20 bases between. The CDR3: CASTPRGGFRNSPLHF. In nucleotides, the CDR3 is TGTGCCAGCACCCCTAGAGGAGGGTTCCGAAATTCACCCCTCCACTTT.

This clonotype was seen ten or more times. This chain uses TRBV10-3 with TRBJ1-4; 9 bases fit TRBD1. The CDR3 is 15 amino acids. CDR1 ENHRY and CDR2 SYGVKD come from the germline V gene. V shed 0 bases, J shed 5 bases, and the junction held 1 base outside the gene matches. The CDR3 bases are TGTGCCATCAGTGAGTCAGGGACAGGGAATGAAAAACTGTTTTTT. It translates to CAISESGTGNEKLFF.

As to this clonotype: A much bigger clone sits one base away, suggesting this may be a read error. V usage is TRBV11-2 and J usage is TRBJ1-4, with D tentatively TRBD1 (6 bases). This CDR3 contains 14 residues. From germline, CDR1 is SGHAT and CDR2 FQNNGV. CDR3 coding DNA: TGTGCCAGCAGCTCCAGGGGAGGGGATGAAGAACTGTTTTTT. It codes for CASSSRGGDEELFF. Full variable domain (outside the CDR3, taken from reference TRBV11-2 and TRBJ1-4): EAGVAQSPRYKIIEKRQSVAFWCNPISGHATLYWYQQILGQGPKLLIQFQNNGVVDDSQLPKDRFSAERLKGVDSTLKIQPAKLEDSAVYLCASSSRGGDEELFFGSGTQLSVL.

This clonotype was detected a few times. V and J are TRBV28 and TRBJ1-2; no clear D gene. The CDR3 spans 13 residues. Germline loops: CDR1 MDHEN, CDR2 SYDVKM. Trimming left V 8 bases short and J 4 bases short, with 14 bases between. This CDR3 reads CASARGLAYGYTF. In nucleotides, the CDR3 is TGTGCCAGCGCCAGAGGCCTGGCCTATGGCTACACCTTC.

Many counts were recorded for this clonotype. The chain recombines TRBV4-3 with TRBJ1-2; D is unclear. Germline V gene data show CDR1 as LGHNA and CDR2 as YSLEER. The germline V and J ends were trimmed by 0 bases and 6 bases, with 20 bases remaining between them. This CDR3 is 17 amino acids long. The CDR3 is CASSQDYRSLSDDGYTF. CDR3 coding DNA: TGCGCCAGCAGCCAAGACTACCGATCGCTGTCGGACGATGGCTACACCTTC.

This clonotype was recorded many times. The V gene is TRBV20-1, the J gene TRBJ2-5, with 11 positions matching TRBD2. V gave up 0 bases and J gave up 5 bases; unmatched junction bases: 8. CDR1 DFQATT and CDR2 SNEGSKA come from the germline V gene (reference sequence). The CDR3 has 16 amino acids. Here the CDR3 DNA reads TGCAGTGCTAGAGATTATAGCGGGGGGGCTTGGGAGACCCAGTACTTC. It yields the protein CSARDYSGGAWETQYF.